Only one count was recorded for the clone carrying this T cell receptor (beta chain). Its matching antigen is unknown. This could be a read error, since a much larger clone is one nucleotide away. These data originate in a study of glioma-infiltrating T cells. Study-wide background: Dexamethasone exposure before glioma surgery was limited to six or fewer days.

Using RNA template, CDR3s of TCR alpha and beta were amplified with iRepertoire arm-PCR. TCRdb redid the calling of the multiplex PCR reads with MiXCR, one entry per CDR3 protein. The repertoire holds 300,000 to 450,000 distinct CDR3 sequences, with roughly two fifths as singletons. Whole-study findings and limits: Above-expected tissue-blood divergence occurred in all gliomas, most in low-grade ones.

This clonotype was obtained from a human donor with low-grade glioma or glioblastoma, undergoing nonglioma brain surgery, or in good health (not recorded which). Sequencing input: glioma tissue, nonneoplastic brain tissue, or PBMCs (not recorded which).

The CDR3 bases are TGTGCCAGCAGTTACTCGAGGTACAGTCTCGTTGGCCAGCAGTACTTC. This sequence encodes CASSYSRYSLVGQQYF. The chain employs TRBV6-5 and TRBJ2-7, with unresolved D. V was trimmed by 0 bases and J by 8 bases, leaving 20 bases between them. Germline V gene data show CDR1 as MNHEY and CDR2 as SVGAGI. The CDR3 totals 16 residues.